This T cell receptor (beta chain) was captured by sequencing in a study of T-cell memory formation after mild COVID-19 (dated by TCRdb to the early 2020s). For context, the study as a whole: TCR sequence clusters from the two donors were largely donor specific. The cohort comprised two young, previously healthy adult volunteers, one female and one male. Longitudinal TCRalpha and TCRbeta repertoire sequencing tracked T-cell clones expanding and contracting after mild COVID-19 in two donors. The research as a whole found: Contracting CD4+ clones were located mainly in the CM and EM memory subsets, whereas CD8+ clones were found to be enriched in EMRA. SARS-CoV-2 specificity was not confirmed for the second-wave clones peaking on day 37. From day 15 to 85, contracting clones showed balanced CD4/CD8 phenotypes, whereas a second wave of clones that expanded from day 15 to 37 leaned towards CD4+. The study covered only a couple of mild cases, and larger cohorts including severe cases with pre-infection samples were considered necessary. Some responding clones were detected in pre-infection memory, suggesting pre-existing cross-reactive memory T cells joined the SARS-CoV-2 response.

A distance of 8 bases separates the germline ends of V and J, which lose 5 bases and 4 bases respectively. The CDR3 starts with the cysteine, ends with the phenylalanine, and has 11 residues. Only the CDR3 DNA stays, 33 bases, in frame from base 1. Via the germline V gene, CDR1 is SQVTM and CDR2 ANQGSEA. As for this clonotype: Its cognate antigen has yet to be identified. Base qualities are not at hand, and no much larger clone is one base apart.

PBMCs were isolated by Ficoll-Paque density gradient centrifugation. Sequencing took place on an Illumina NovaSeq 6000. cDNA libraries for TCRalpha and TCRbeta were prepared by 5'RACE using constant-segment primers, with sample barcodes and unique molecular identifiers added. RNA was extracted from every sample with Trizol reagent. The libraries were amplified in two PCR steps, and the second step added a second sample barcode and Illumina TruSeq adapters. Libraries were sequenced on an Illumina NovaSeq with 2 x 150 bp paired-end reads. Per the source publication's procedure: Demultiplexing of reads and collapsing into UMI-guided consensus sequences were performed with migec v1.2.7. Using mixcr v2.1.11, UMI consensuses were aligned to TRA and TRB V and J templates and then assembled into clonotypes. Expanded or contracted clonotypes were those called significant by both edgeR and NoisET, with noise models trained on biological replicates. For edgeR calls, a false discovery rate-adjusted p below 0.01 and a log2 fold-change threshold of 1 were applied. As an exploratory analysis of dynamics, max-normalized trajectories of the 1000 most abundant clonotypes were examined with PCA combined with hierarchical clustering. Separately sequenced CD4+ and CD8+ repertoires were used to assign the CD4 or CD8 phenotype of responding clones. TCRdb took the public reads, trimmed them with fastp at Q25, ran MiXCR for clone calling and kept in-frame beta chains. CDR3 protein duplicates are merged, each entry listing the most common genes and DNA. The V and J calls were not made by the authors but by TCRdb's processing. The sample table holds under 400,000 distinct CDR3 sequences, of which 20% to 25% were seen once. Approximately 12% of the sample belongs to the ten largest clones.

The clonotype was recovered from an adult woman who had mild COVID-19 (a few samples of this study predate the infection). The sample titles of this study are shuffled in the database, so cell type and time point are left out; the donor was told from shared clones. The sequencing input was PBMCs or a T cell subset sorted from them (not recorded which). This chain is built from TRBV29-1 and TRBJ1-1, with no confident D gene call. DNA sequence: TGCAGCGTTCCCAACATCACTGAAGCTTTCTTT. Its product reads: CSVPNITEAFF. This CDR3, with the reference TRBV29-1 and TRBJ1-1 proteins standing in past its ends, gives the full variable domain SAVISQKPSRDICQRGTSLTIQCQVDSQVTMMFWYRQQPGQSLTLIATANQGSEATYESGFVIDKFPISRPNLTFSTLTVSNMSPEDSSIYLCSVPNITEAFFGQGTRLTVV.